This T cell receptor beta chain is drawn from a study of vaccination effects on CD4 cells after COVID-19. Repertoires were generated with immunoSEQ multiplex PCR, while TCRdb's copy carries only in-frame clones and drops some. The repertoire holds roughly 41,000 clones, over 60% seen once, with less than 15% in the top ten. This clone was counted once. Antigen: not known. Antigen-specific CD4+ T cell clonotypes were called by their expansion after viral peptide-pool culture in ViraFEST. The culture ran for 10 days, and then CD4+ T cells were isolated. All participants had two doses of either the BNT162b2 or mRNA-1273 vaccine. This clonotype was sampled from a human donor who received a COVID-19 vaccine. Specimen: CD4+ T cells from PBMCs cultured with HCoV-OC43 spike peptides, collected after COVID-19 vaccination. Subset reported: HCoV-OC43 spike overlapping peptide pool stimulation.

The CDR3 DNA is TGCGCCAGCAGCCCCTCGCTAGCGGGAGGGTGGGGCGAGCAGTACTTC. Protein sequence: CASSPSLAGGWGEQYF. V gene TRBV5-1 combines with J gene TRBJ2-7, with 12 bases fitting TRBD2. Germline V gene sequence: CDR1 SGHRS, CDR2 YFSETQ. V was pared by 4 bases and J by 6 bases, with 11 bases of the junction left unmatched. The length of the CDR3 is 16 residues.